This T cell receptor (beta chain) originates from a study of T cell clonality in common variable immunodeficiency. Study observations and caveats: Fewer deletions and N-nucleotide insertions were reportedly seen in common variable immunodeficiency TCR beta sequences.

The CDR3 is 12 residues long. Germline V CDR1 and CDR2: KGHSH, LQKENI. The germline V and J ends were trimmed by 6 bases and 0 bases, with 5 bases remaining between them. Sequenced by immunoSEQ multiplex PCR; TCRdb stores in-frame clones only, minus some. The specimen has around 19,000 clones, none found just once. This clone was detected ten times or more. No antigen is known for it. The read stops 3 residues short of the end of the CDR3; the missing end is completed from the germline J gene. The rearrangement links TRBV18 to TRBJ1-1; D unclear. The TCR sequence derives from a human donor with common variable immunodeficiency. Material: peripheral blood mononuclear cells. The covered CDR3 bases are TGTGCCAGCTCCGCGGTGAACACTGAA. Translation: CASSAVNTE. The complete CDR3 protein is CASSAVNTEAFF. Together with reference TRBV18 and TRBJ1-1, the CDR3 gives the full variable domain: NAGVMQNPRHLVRRRGQEARLRCSPMKGHSHVYWYRQLPEEGLKFMVYLQKENIIDESGMPKERFSAEFPKEGPSILRIQQVVRGDSAAYFCASSAVNTEAFFGQGTRLTVV.